This TCR beta chain was obtained from a study of blood T cell repertoires in COVID-19. Study-level information: Samples representing acute and convalescent COVID-19 were sourced from the United States, Italy and Spain.

In the authors' methods: Using reference gene primer amplification, nucleated cell counts were estimated. Produced via immunoSEQ multiplex PCR; TCRdb's table is partial and in-frame only. D and trimming come from the DNA, and the V and J calls and clone size come from that table. This table has approximately 500,000 clones, roughly nine tenths appearing once. Germline CDR1 and CDR2: SGHRS and YFSETQ. The CDR3 sequence is 13 residues long. V was shortened by 0 bases and J by 7 bases, with 11 bases between the two germline ends. Seattle patients were enrolled during active infection and followed longitudinally.

The clonotype comes from a woman in her fifties or sixties with COVID-19, enrolled during active disease. The sequenced sample was peripheral blood. The rearrangement links TRBV5-1 to TRBJ2-7, with D perhaps TRBD1 (6 bases). Written as DNA, the CDR3 is TGCGCCAGCAGCTTGGCACAGGGAAGGGAGCAGTACTTC. Protein: CASSLAQGREQYF.